This T cell receptor (beta chain) was recorded in a study of blood T cell repertoires in COVID-19. Authors' analysis steps: Reference gene primer amplification in the assay estimated nucleated cell counts. The method was immunoSEQ multiplex PCR; TCRdb's version includes in-frame clones alone and lacks a portion of them. The V and J calls and clone size were taken over from that table, and D and trimming were inferred from the DNA. The sample lists over 400,000 clones, roughly 89% seen once, with roughly 8% in the top ten. This CDR3 is 15 amino acids long. Losses at the gene ends were 5 bases for V and 4 bases for J; bases not matched to a gene: 7. Germline V gene lookup returns CDR1 LNHNV and CDR2 YYDKDF (reference sequence). Seattle participants joined during active infection and were tracked over time.

The chain combines TRBV15 with TRBJ2-2, with 7 bases identical to TRBD1. Source material: peripheral blood. The clonotype was recovered from a woman in her 50s with COVID-19, enrolled during active disease. CDR3: CATSVDRAVTGELFF. In DNA, the CDR3 is TGTGCCACCAGCGTCGACAGGGCGGTCACCGGGGAGCTGTTTTTT. Full variable domain (remainder filled in from reference TRBV15 and TRBJ2-2): DAMVIQNPRYQVTQFGKPVTLSCSQTLNHNVMYWYQQKSSQAPKLLFHYYDKDFNNEADTPDNFQSRRPNTSFCFLDIRSPGLGDTAMYLCATSVDRAVTGELFFGEGSRLTVL.